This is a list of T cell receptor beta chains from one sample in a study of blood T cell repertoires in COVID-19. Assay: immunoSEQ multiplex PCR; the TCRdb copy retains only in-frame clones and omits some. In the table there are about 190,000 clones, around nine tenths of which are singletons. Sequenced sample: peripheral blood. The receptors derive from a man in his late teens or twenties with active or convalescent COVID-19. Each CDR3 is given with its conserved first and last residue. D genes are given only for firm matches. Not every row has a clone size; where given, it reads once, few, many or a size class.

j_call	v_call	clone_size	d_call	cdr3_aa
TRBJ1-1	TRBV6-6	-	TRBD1	CASNEGDSLNTEAFF
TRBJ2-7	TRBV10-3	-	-	CAISDREPYEQYF
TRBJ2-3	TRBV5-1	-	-	CASSFSDYTDTQYF
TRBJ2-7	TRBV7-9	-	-	CASSQRQVGSGSYEQYF
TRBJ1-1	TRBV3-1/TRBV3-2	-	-	CASSLAGDTEAFF
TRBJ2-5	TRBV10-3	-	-	CAISPSSGGVETQYF
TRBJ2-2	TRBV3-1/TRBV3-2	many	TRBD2	CASSHGTILKELFF
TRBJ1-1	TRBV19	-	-	CASSILSSGNTEAFF
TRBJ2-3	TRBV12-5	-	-	CASGLAGGGPHF
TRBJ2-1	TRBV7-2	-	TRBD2	CASSRLAGVGEQFF
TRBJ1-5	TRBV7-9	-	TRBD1	CASSLNRGPQHF
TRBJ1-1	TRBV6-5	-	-	CASSSQGLTEAFF
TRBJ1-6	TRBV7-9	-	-	CASSLGVVSPLHF
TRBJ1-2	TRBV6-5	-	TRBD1	CASRPGTGRLGYTF
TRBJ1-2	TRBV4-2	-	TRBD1	CASSQSQGVYGYTF
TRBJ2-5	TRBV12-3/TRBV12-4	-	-	CASSLLRQETQYF
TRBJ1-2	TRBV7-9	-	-	CASSLPLEEFGYGYTF
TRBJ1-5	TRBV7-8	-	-	CASSLGLAGASNQPQHF
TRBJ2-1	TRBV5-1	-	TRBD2	CASSPKTSGGAHEQFF
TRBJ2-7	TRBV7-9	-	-	CASSLVPSESYEQYF
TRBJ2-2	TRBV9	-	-	CASSVVGGNTGELFF
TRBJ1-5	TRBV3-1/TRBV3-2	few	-	CASSQELGDQPQHF
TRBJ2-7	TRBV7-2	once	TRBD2	CASSLAPAGAYEQYF
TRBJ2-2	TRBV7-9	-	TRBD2	CASSHSRSGGTGELFF
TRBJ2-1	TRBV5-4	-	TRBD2	CASSGRGSGITYNEQFF
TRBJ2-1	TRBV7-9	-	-	CASASFHNEQFF
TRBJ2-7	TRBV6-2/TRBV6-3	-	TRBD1	CASSRGPGQGGYEQYF
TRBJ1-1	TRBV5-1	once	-	CASSLGTANTEAFF
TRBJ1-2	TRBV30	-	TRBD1	CAWSKDRERNYGYTF
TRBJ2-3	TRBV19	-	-	CASSIVSPLPTDTQYF
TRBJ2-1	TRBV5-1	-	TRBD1	CASSSRRDRASSPTNEQFF
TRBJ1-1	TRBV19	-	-	CASSIMGGTEAFF
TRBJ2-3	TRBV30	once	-	CACQGGGYTQYF
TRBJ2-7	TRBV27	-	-	CASSSNSYEQYF
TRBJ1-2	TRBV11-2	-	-	CASSLVGDGYTF
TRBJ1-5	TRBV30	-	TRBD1	CAWSRTGGSGQPQHF
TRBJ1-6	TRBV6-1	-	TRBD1	CASSDGTGGSPLHF
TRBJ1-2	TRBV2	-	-	CASSEYGGEGYTF
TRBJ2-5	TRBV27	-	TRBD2	CASSLIGSGTLKRTQYF
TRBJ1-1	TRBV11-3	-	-	CASLGWRRGTEAFF
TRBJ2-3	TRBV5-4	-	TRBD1	CASSLTTGADTDTQYF
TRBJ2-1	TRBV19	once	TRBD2	CASSMGLAGAEKYNEQFF
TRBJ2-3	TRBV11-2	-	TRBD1	CASSLRTGISSTDTQYF
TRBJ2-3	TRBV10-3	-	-	CAISGRLGADTQYF
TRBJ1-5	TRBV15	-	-	CATSTGQFNQPQHF
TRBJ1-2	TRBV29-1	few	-	CSVEGYGQTDYGYTF
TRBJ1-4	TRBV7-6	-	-	CASSIGLRGEKLFF